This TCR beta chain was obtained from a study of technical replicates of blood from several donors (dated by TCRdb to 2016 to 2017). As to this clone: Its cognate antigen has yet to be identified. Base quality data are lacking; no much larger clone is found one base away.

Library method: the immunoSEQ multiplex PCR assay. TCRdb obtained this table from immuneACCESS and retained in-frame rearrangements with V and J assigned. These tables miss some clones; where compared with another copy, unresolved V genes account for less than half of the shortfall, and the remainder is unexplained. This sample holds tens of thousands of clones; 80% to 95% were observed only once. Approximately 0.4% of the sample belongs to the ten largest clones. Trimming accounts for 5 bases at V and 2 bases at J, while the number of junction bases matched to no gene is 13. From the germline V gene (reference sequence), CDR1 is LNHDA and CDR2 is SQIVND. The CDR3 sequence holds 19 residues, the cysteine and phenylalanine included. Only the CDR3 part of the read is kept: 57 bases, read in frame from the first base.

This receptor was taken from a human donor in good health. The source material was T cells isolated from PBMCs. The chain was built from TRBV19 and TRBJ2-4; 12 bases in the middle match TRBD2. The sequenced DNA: TGTGCCAGTAGTGAAACCGGGACTAGCGGGCCGGGGACCAAAAACATTCAGTACTTC. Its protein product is CASSETGTSGPGTKNIQYF.